Listed below are T cell receptor beta chains from one sample, sequenced in a study of blood T cell repertoires in COVID-19. Measured with immunoSEQ multiplex PCR; TCRdb has only the in-frame clones, and not every one. The sample has roughly 30,000 clones, 89% seen once. Material: peripheral blood. These receptors were obtained from a human donor in a cohort sampled during active COVID-19. Both conserved end residues are part of each CDR3. The order of the fields is CDR3 DNA, CDR3 protein, clone size, D gene, J gene, V gene. D genes are given only for firm matches. Size is stated for part of the rows, as once, few or many counts, or as a class when the clone is expanded.

CDR3nt: TGTGCCAGCAGTCCTCAAGCCGGTGAAGCTTTCTTT
CDR3aa: CASSPQAGEAFF
abundance: NA
d_gene: NA
j_gene: TRBJ1-1
v_gene: TRBV6-1

CDR3nt: TGTGCCAGCGGCCGGACAGGCGGACTTCAAGGGGAGCTGTTTTTT
CDR3aa: CASGRTGGLQGELFF
abundance: NA
d_gene: TRBD1
j_gene: TRBJ2-2
v_gene: TRBV6-5

CDR3nt: TGTGCCAGCAGTATGTGGGCCACTGAAGCTTTCTTT
CDR3aa: CASSMWATEAFF
abundance: NA
d_gene: NA
j_gene: TRBJ1-1
v_gene: TRBV6-5

CDR3nt: TGTGCCAGCAGCAGGAGACAGGGAAACTATGGCTACACCTTC
CDR3aa: CASSRRQGNYGYTF
abundance: NA
d_gene: TRBD1
j_gene: TRBJ1-2
v_gene: TRBV7-6

CDR3nt: TGTGCCACCAGCAGGGGGGGATACGACACAGATACGCAGTATTTT
CDR3aa: CATSRGGYDTDTQYF
abundance: NA
d_gene: NA
j_gene: TRBJ2-3
v_gene: TRBV15

CDR3nt: TGTGCCAGCAGCTTCGTAGCGGATGGGGATACGCAGTATTTT
CDR3aa: CASSFVADGDTQYF
abundance: NA
d_gene: NA
j_gene: TRBJ2-3
v_gene: TRBV5-4

CDR3nt: TGTGCCAGTAGTATTTTAAATGAGCAGTTCTTC
CDR3aa: CASSILNEQFF
abundance: NA
d_gene: NA
j_gene: TRBJ2-1
v_gene: TRBV19

CDR3nt: TGTGCCAGCAGCTTATTTGGGCAGGAAGCTTTCTTT
CDR3aa: CASSLFGQEAFF
abundance: NA
d_gene: NA
j_gene: TRBJ1-1
v_gene: TRBV7-9

CDR3nt: TGTGCCAGTAGTAGTAGCTCCTATAATTCACCCCTCCACTTT
CDR3aa: CASSSSSYNSPLHF
abundance: NA
d_gene: NA
j_gene: TRBJ1-6
v_gene: TRBV19

CDR3nt: TGTGCCACCAGGTCCGGGACTTGGAATTCACCCCTCCACTTT
CDR3aa: CATRSGTWNSPLHF
abundance: NA
d_gene: NA
j_gene: TRBJ1-6
v_gene: TRBV15

CDR3nt: TGTGCCAGTAGTCCCATAGGGAGTTCAGACGAGCAGTACTTC
CDR3aa: CASSPIGSSDEQYF
abundance: medium-sized
d_gene: NA
j_gene: TRBJ2-7
v_gene: TRBV19

CDR3nt: TGTGCTAGTGGTCAACCCGGACAGGTTCGGGATACGCAGTATTTT
CDR3aa: CASGQPGQVRDTQYF
abundance: medium-sized
d_gene: TRBD1
j_gene: TRBJ2-3
v_gene: TRBV12-5

CDR3nt: TGCGCCAGCAGCTTGGACACCCAAGAGACCCAGTACTTC
CDR3aa: CASSLDTQETQYF
abundance: NA
d_gene: NA
j_gene: TRBJ2-5
v_gene: TRBV5-1

CDR3nt: TGTGCCATCAGTGAGTCATACCAAGGGACAGGGGGAGCTTTCTTT
CDR3aa: CAISESYQGTGGAFF
abundance: NA
d_gene: TRBD1
j_gene: TRBJ1-1
v_gene: TRBV10-3

CDR3nt: TGTGCCAGCAGCGTCCTCGGAGAGACCCAGTACTTC
CDR3aa: CASSVLGETQYF
abundance: NA
d_gene: NA
j_gene: TRBJ2-5
v_gene: TRBV11-2

CDR3nt: TGTGCCAGTAGTTTTCGACTAGCGGGGGGCCGGAATCTCACAGATACGCAGTATTTT
CDR3aa: CASSFRLAGGRNLTDTQYF
abundance: once
d_gene: TRBD2
j_gene: TRBJ2-3
v_gene: TRBV19

CDR3nt: TGTGCCAGCAGCCAAGCGGGGGGGGAGCAGTTCTTC
CDR3aa: CASSQAGGEQFF
abundance: NA
d_gene: TRBD2
j_gene: TRBJ2-1
v_gene: TRBV3-1/TRBV3-2

CDR3nt: TGTGCCAGCAGCATCAACGGGATCTTCACAGATACGCAGTATTTT
CDR3aa: CASSINGIFTDTQYF
abundance: NA
d_gene: NA
j_gene: TRBJ2-3
v_gene: TRBV27

CDR3nt: TGCGCCAGCGGCCGAGACAGGGTAGACTATGGCTACACCTTC
CDR3aa: CASGRDRVDYGYTF
abundance: NA
d_gene: TRBD1
j_gene: TRBJ1-2
v_gene: TRBV4-1

CDR3nt: TGTGCCAGCAGCTTGCTCCCCCAGGGCCCCCGGTACTTC
CDR3aa: CASSLLPQGPRYF
abundance: NA
d_gene: NA
j_gene: TRBJ2-4
v_gene: TRBV5-5

CDR3nt: TGCGCCAGCAGCCAAGGTGAAGGAGAACCCTACGAGCAGTACTTC
CDR3aa: CASSQGEGEPYEQYF
abundance: NA
d_gene: NA
j_gene: TRBJ2-7
v_gene: TRBV4-1

CDR3nt: TGTGCCAGCAGCTTATCCTCTCACTCCACAGTTTCACCCCTCCACTTT
CDR3aa: CASSLSSHSTVSPLHF
abundance: NA
d_gene: NA
j_gene: TRBJ1-6
v_gene: TRBV7-9

CDR3nt: TGTGCCAGCAGCATTGGGACCGGGACAGGGGGCTACGAGCAGTACTTC
CDR3aa: CASSIGTGTGGYEQYF
abundance: NA
d_gene: NA
j_gene: TRBJ2-7
v_gene: TRBV21-1

CDR3nt: TGTGCCAGCTCACTTACGACTAGCGGGGGGCCCCACGAGCAGTACTTC
CDR3aa: CASSLTTSGGPHEQYF
abundance: NA
d_gene: TRBD2
j_gene: TRBJ2-7
v_gene: TRBV18

CDR3nt: TGTGCCAGCAGCTTAGTTGGGGGGGCCTTACGCCCCTACAATGAGCAGTTCTTC
CDR3aa: CASSLVGGALRPYNEQFF
abundance: NA
d_gene: NA
j_gene: TRBJ2-1
v_gene: TRBV7-8

CDR3nt: TGTGCCAGCAGTTTATCATCGGGGTTCGACGAGCAGTACTTC
CDR3aa: CASSLSSGFDEQYF
abundance: medium-sized
d_gene: NA
j_gene: TRBJ2-7
v_gene: TRBV27

CDR3nt: TGTGCTAGTGGTTTGGCAGGGGCCCACGAGCAGTACTTC
CDR3aa: CASGLAGAHEQYF
abundance: NA
d_gene: NA
j_gene: TRBJ2-7
v_gene: TRBV12-5

CDR3nt: TGTGCCAGCAGCCAAAATGCCCAAGTAGGAGCGGCCACCTATAATTCACCCCTCCACTTT
CDR3aa: CASSQNAQVGAATYNSPLHF
abundance: NA
d_gene: NA
j_gene: TRBJ1-6
v_gene: TRBV14

CDR3nt: TGTGCCAGCAGCCTCGGGTTAGCGGGGAGGGGCACAGATACGCAGTATTTT
CDR3aa: CASSLGLAGRGTDTQYF
abundance: once
d_gene: TRBD2
j_gene: TRBJ2-3
v_gene: TRBV9

CDR3nt: TGTGCCAGCAGTCGAGTCTCCGGGAAGAGGAACACTGAAGCTTTCTTT
CDR3aa: CASSRVSGKRNTEAFF
abundance: NA
d_gene: NA
j_gene: TRBJ1-1
v_gene: TRBV5-4

CDR3nt: TGTGCCAGCACCGTCAGGGGATTAGGCCAGCCCCAGCATTTT
CDR3aa: CASTVRGLGQPQHF
abundance: NA
d_gene: NA
j_gene: TRBJ1-5
v_gene: TRBV6-6

CDR3nt: TGTGCCTGCCCCAACAGTCACTTTAATGAAAAACTGTTTTTT
CDR3aa: CACPNSHFNEKLFF
abundance: NA
d_gene: NA
j_gene: TRBJ1-4
v_gene: TRBV30

CDR3nt: TGTGCCAGCAGCTCCTTAAACACCGGGGAGCTGTTTTTT
CDR3aa: CASSSLNTGELFF
abundance: NA
d_gene: NA
j_gene: TRBJ2-2
v_gene: TRBV5-4

CDR3nt: TGTGCCAGTAGTATAGGGCAGGGAAATAGGGATGAGCAGTTCTTC
CDR3aa: CASSIGQGNRDEQFF
abundance: NA
d_gene: NA
j_gene: TRBJ2-1
v_gene: TRBV19

CDR3nt: TGTGCCAGTAGTATAGGGGGACAGGGCAGGGAAAAACTGTTTTTT
CDR3aa: CASSIGGQGREKLFF
abundance: NA
d_gene: TRBD1
j_gene: TRBJ1-4
v_gene: TRBV19

CDR3nt: TGCGCCAGCAGCCAAGGGCACAGGGGGGCCTACGAGCAGTACTTC
CDR3aa: CASSQGHRGAYEQYF
abundance: NA
d_gene: TRBD1
j_gene: TRBJ2-7
v_gene: TRBV4-3

CDR3nt: TGTGCCAGTAGGATGAACCTAGCGGGGCTACAAGAGACCCAGTACTTC
CDR3aa: CASRMNLAGLQETQYF
abundance: NA
d_gene: TRBD2
j_gene: TRBJ2-5
v_gene: TRBV19

CDR3nt: TGTGCCAGTATTAGCGGGGACCTCGGAAGGGGGGTCTATAGCAATCAGCCCCAGCATTTT
CDR3aa: CASISGDLGRGVYSNQPQHF
abundance: NA
d_gene: NA
j_gene: TRBJ1-5
v_gene: TRBV19

CDR3nt: TGTGCCAGCAGCTCTAGCGGGGGCAATGAGCAGTTCTTC
CDR3aa: CASSSSGGNEQFF
abundance: NA
d_gene: TRBD2
j_gene: TRBJ2-1
v_gene: TRBV7-3

CDR3nt: TGTGCCAGTATGGTAGGACAGTATTATAGCAATCAGCCCCAGCATTTT
CDR3aa: CASMVGQYYSNQPQHF
abundance: NA
d_gene: NA
j_gene: TRBJ1-5
v_gene: TRBV19

CDR3nt: TGTGCCAGTAGTACTTTGCGGGTTTACAGCAATCAGCCCCAGCATTTT
CDR3aa: CASSTLRVYSNQPQHF
abundance: once
d_gene: NA
j_gene: TRBJ1-5
v_gene: TRBV19

CDR3nt: TGCGCCAGCAGCTTAGGGACAGGGGGCGTAAACATTCAGTACTTC
CDR3aa: CASSLGTGGVNIQYF
abundance: NA
d_gene: TRBD1
j_gene: TRBJ2-4
v_gene: TRBV5-1

CDR3nt: TGTGCCAGCAGCTTAGGAATACGAAGACAGAACACTGAAGCTTTCTTT
CDR3aa: CASSLGIRRQNTEAFF
abundance: NA
d_gene: NA
j_gene: TRBJ1-1
v_gene: TRBV11-2

CDR3nt: TGCGCCAGCAGCCGTAGCCCTAGCGGGAGTTACAATGAGCAGTTCTTC
CDR3aa: CASSRSPSGSYNEQFF
abundance: NA
d_gene: TRBD2
j_gene: TRBJ2-1
v_gene: TRBV5-1

CDR3nt: TGTGCCAGCAGCGCTACGACTAGCGGGCGTGGCGTAGATACGCAGTATTTT
CDR3aa: CASSATTSGRGVDTQYF
abundance: NA
d_gene: TRBD2
j_gene: TRBJ2-3
v_gene: TRBV9

CDR3nt: TGTGCCAGTAGTTCGGGACTCCAAGCTAACTATGGCTACACCTTC
CDR3aa: CASSSGLQANYGYTF
abundance: NA
d_gene: NA
j_gene: TRBJ1-2
v_gene: TRBV19

CDR3nt: TGTGCCATCAGCGTCTTAGAGGGCACCGGGGAGCTGTTTTTT
CDR3aa: CAISVLEGTGELFF
abundance: NA
d_gene: NA
j_gene: TRBJ2-2
v_gene: TRBV10-3

CDR3nt: TGTGCCCAGCAGGGGGCCCTGGGGGAGCAGTACTTC
CDR3aa: CAQQGALGEQYF
abundance: once
d_gene: TRBD1
j_gene: TRBJ2-7
v_gene: TRBV2

CDR3nt: TGTGCCAGCAGCCAAGAAGAGCAGGGGACATCATACAATGAGCAGTTCTTC
CDR3aa: CASSQEEQGTSYNEQFF
abundance: NA
d_gene: NA
j_gene: TRBJ2-1
v_gene: TRBV4-2